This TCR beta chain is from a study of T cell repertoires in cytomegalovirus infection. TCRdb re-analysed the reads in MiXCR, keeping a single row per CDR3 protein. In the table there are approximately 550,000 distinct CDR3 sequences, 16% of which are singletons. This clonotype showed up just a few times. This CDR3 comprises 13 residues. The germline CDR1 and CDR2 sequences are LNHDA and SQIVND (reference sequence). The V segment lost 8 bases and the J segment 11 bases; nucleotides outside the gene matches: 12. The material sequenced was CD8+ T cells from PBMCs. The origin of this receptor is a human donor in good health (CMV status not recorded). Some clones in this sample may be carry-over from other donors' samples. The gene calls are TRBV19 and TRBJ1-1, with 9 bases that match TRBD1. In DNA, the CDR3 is TGTGCCAGTGTATCGATACAGGGGGCCAAGGCTTTCTTT. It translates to CASVSIQGAKAFF.